These 27 T cell receptor beta chains were sequenced from one sample in a study of post-analysis software for immune sequencing data. Study-level results: With TRBV5-6, TRBV5-1 and TRBV20-1 included, about five TRBV segments were more frequent in patients than in controls.

Prepared TCR beta cDNA libraries contained unique molecular identifiers. TCRdb reprocessed the PCR reads via MiXCR and lists one record per CDR3 protein. This table has about 540,000 distinct CDR3 sequences, roughly 34% appearing once. No antigen has been assigned to these receptors. The sample consisted of blood. These receptors were obtained from a girl aged 2 to 17 with multiple sclerosis.

The V call is TRBV28, the J call TRBJ2-6, with TRBD1 identical over 9 bases. The CDR3 is 17 residues long. Germline V gives CDR1 MDHEN, CDR2 SYDVKM. Unmatched junction bases numbered 6, after V lost 6 bases and J lost 0 bases. CDR3 region: CASRRTGASSGANVLTF. Written as DNA, the CDR3 is TGTGCCAGCAGACGGACAGGGGCGAGCTCTGGGGCCAACGTCCTGACTTTC.

The gene calls are TRBV14 and TRBJ2-4; 8 bases fit TRBD1. The J segment lost 4 bases and the V segment lost 5 bases, leaving 4 bases of the junction unmatched. The CDR3 length is 14 residues. The germline V gene has CDR1 SGHDN and CDR2 FVKESK. The CDR3 loop is CASSVGTGKNIQYF. CDR3 DNA: TGTGCCAGCAGCGTAGGGACAGGAAAAAACATTCAGTACTTC.

This chain links TRBV10-3 with TRBJ2-3, with D possibly matching TRBD1 (5 bases). This CDR3 comprises 13 residues. The germline gives CDR1 ENHRY, CDR2 SYGVKD. V was shortened by 6 bases and J by 0 bases, with 7 bases between the two germline ends. CDR3 in amino acids: CAIRTESTDTQYF. In DNA form, the CDR3 reads TGTGCCATCAGGACAGAGAGCACAGATACGCAGTATTTT.

This clonotype was counted between two and nine times. The chain couples TRBV19 to TRBJ1-5; tentative D call: TRBD1 (6 bases). The germline CDR1 and CDR2 sequences are LNHDA and SQIVND (reference sequence). This CDR3 spans 13 amino acids. V was trimmed by 4 bases and J by 4 bases, leaving 8 bases between them. The CDR3 protein is CASSKTGNQPQHF. CDR3 DNA sequence: TGTGCCAGTAGTAAAACAGGGAATCAGCCCCAGCATTTT.

This clonotype was observed a few times. V is TRBV5-1 and J is TRBJ2-7; TRBD2 matches 8 bases. The DNA end is a closer match to TRBJ2-5, so the J assignment may be wrong. CDR1 is SGHRS and CDR2 is YFSETQ in the germline V gene. This CDR3 contains 15 residues. Here the CDR3 reads CASSLQGSGAETQYF. CDR3 DNA sequence: TGCGCCAGCAGCCTACAAGGTAGCGGGGCTGAGACCCAGTACTTC.

In this sample, this clonotype turned up a few times. This rearrangement joins TRBV5-4 to TRBJ2-1; 8 bases map to TRBD1. The junction had 5 bases not matched to a gene; V was cut back by 5 bases and J by 1 base. The CDR3 has 15 amino acids. Germline values: CDR1 SGHNT, CDR2 YYREEE (reference sequence). CDR3 in DNA: TGTGCCAGCAGAAGGGACAGGATGTCCTACAATGAGCAGTTCTTC. This gives the protein CASRRDRMSYNEQFF.

Only a few counts were recorded for this clonotype. This chain joins TRBV2 and TRBJ2-1; 7 bases map to TRBD2. The CDR3 is 15 residues long. V dropped 5 bases and J dropped 6; count of bases not matched to a gene: 10. Germline values: CDR1 SNHLY, CDR2 FYNNEI. CDR3 sequence (DNA): TGTGCCAGCAGTAAACCTACTAGCGCAACCAATGAGCAGTTCTTC. It codes for CASSKPTSATNEQFF.

J is TRBJ2-1 and V is TRBV7-9; 12 bases are a match to TRBD2. The V segment lost 4 bases and the J segment 10 bases; nucleotides outside the gene matches: 8. The CDR3 extends over 15 amino acids. Germline assignment: CDR1 SEHNR and CDR2 FQNEAQ (reference sequence). The DNA for the CDR3 is TGTGCCAGCAGCTCTCTAGCGGGGGGGCCTGAGGAGCAGTTCTTC. Protein sequence: CASSSLAGGPEEQFF.

The chain carries TRBV7-2 and TRBJ1-5, with 10 bases matching TRBD1. The trim removed 2 bases at V and 6 bases at J, leaving 4 bases unmatched. This CDR3 comprises 15 residues. Looked up from germline, CDR1 is SGHTA and CDR2 is FQGNSA. The CDR3 sequence: CASSLRQGAGQPQHF. The DNA for the CDR3 is TGTGCCAGCAGCTTAAGACAGGGGGCAGGTCAGCCCCAGCATTTT.

The chain has TRBV27 and TRBJ2-1, with 11 bases fitting TRBD2. The CDR3 spans 19 residues. V lost 3 bases and J lost 6; bases outside the gene matches: 16. Germline V gene sequence: CDR1 MNHEY, CDR2 SMNVEV (reference sequence). CDR3 sequence: CASSFIVLAGGTGFNEQFF. CDR3 nucleotides: TGTGCCAGCAGTTTTATCGTGCTAGCGGGGGGCACGGGATTCAATGAGCAGTTCTTC.

This clonotype was seen a few times. The genes are TRBV5-1 and TRBJ2-4; D remains ambiguous. The CDR3 sequence is 15 residues long. CDR1 SGHRS and CDR2 YFSETQ come from the germline V gene. V lost 3 bases and J lost 6, with 16 bases in between. As DNA, the CDR3 is TGCGCCAGCAGCTCCGGACCCGAAAGAGTAAACATTCAGTACTTC. Amino acid sequence: CASSSGPERVNIQYF.

The CDR3 loop is CSAVKRTSGGYNEQFF. The DNA for the CDR3 is TGCAGTGCGGTTAAAAGGACTAGCGGGGGGTACAATGAGCAGTTCTTC. The V call is TRBV20-1, the J call TRBJ2-1; 14 bases align to TRBD2. V dropped 6 bases and J dropped 4; count of bases not matched to a gene: 8. CDR3 length: 16 residues. Germline V gene sequence: CDR1 DFQATT, CDR2 SNEGSKA (reference sequence).

J is TRBJ1-2 and V is TRBV19; D uncertain. CDR1 and CDR2 (germline): LNHDA, SQIVND (reference sequence). V was trimmed by 9 bases and J by 4 bases, leaving 9 bases between them. The CDR3 totals 11 residues. The chain's CDR3 is CASVVVYGYTF. The CDR3 region has the DNA TGTGCCAGCGTCGTGGTCTATGGCTACACCTTC.

This sequence joins TRBV7-3 and TRBJ2-1; D is unclear. The germline V and J ends were trimmed by 7 bases and 5 bases, with 12 bases remaining between them. CDR3 length: 13 residues. Germline values: CDR1 SGHTA, CDR2 FQGTGA. This CDR3 is CASNSGANNEQFF. CDR3 DNA: TGTGCCAGCAACTCCGGAGCAAACAATGAGCAGTTCTTC.

This clonotype appeared a few times. The chain recombines TRBV20-1 with TRBJ2-7; D is possibly TRBD1 (6 bases). Germline CDR1 is DFQATT and CDR2 is SNEGSKA (reference sequence). The CDR3 has 13 residues. V was trimmed by 6 bases and J by 4 bases, leaving 16 bases between them. CDR3 loop: CSAPSWGPYEQYF. As DNA, the CDR3 is TGCAGTGCCCCAAGCTGGGGGCCTTACGAGCAGTACTTC.

V and J are TRBV4-2 and TRBJ1-2; D is unclear. Germline-derived CDR1 and CDR2 are LGHNA and YNFKEQ. Trimming removed 0 bases at V and 0 bases at J, with 8 bases between. This CDR3 contains 15 residues. The DNA for the CDR3 is TGTGCCAGCAGCCAAGACAGGCCTACTAACTATGGCTACACCTTC. Its protein is CASSQDRPTNYGYTF.

The CDR3 here is CASSLARDEIFEQYF. The CDR3 DNA reads TGTGCCAGCAGCTTGGCACGGGACGAAATCTTCGAGCAGTACTTC. The gene calls are TRBV5-6 and TRBJ2-7, with D perhaps being TRBD1 or TRBD2 (5 bases each). Trimming took off 0 bases at V and 6 bases at J, with 16 bases between the two ends. There are 15 residues in the CDR3. Germline V gives CDR1 SGHDT, CDR2 YYEEEE.

This clonotype appeared a few times. This chain connects TRBV20-1 to TRBJ1-5; TRBD1 is a possible D gene (5 bases). In germline, CDR1 is DFQATT, CDR2 SNEGSKA (reference sequence). The V and J ends lost 3 bases and 5 bases respectively, with 17 bases between them. The CDR3 loop spans 15 amino acids. The CDR3 DNA sequence: TGCAGTGCTAGTACCAGGGTAAACGAAGATCAGCCCCAGCATTTT. Encoded protein: CSASTRVNEDQPQHF.

This chain connects TRBV4-1 to TRBJ1-2; TRBD1 might be the D (5 bases). The CDR3 is made up of 13 amino acids. Trimming pared 2 bases from V and 8 bases from J, leaving 12 bases between. Germline assignment: CDR1 MGHRA and CDR2 YSYEKL. The CDR3 reads CASSQLRSGGYTF. The CDR3 nucleotides read TGCGCCAGCAGCCAACTAAGGTCAGGGGGCTACACCTTC.

A few counts support this clonotype. The J gene is TRBJ2-1, the V gene TRBV5-1; weak D call: TRBD2 (6 bases). CDR3 size: 14 residues. The germline V gene encodes CDR1 SGHRS and CDR2 YFSETQ. The V end lost 0 bases, the J end lost 9 bases, and 13 bases lay between the germline ends. CDR3 loop: CASSLEDGSGEQFF. DNA of the CDR3: TGCGCCAGCAGCTTGGAGGACGGTAGCGGTGAGCAGTTCTTC.

In its sample, this clonotype was seen a few times. The V and J genes are TRBV5-1 and TRBJ1-2; D might be TRBD1 (6 bases). This CDR3 is built from 14 residues. Between the trimmed V and J ends, which lost 4 bases and 8 bases, there was a span of 18 bases. CDR1 is SGHRS and CDR2 is YFSETQ in the germline V gene. The CDR3 loop is CASSPGTRERGYTF. CDR3 coding DNA: TGCGCCAGCAGCCCCGGGACAAGGGAACGGGGCTACACCTTC.

The CDR3 protein is CASSPRTGVFFGYTF. CDR3 nucleotides: TGTGCCAGCAGTCCTAGGACAGGGGTTTTCTTCGGCTACACCTTC. This chain links TRBV6-5 with TRBJ1-2, with 9 bases that match TRBD1. V lost 5 bases to trimming and J lost 8 bases; unmatched junction nucleotides: 12. Germline V gene sequence: CDR1 MNHEY, CDR2 SVGAGI. The CDR3 is 15 residues long.

The chain links TRBV5-5 to TRBJ2-2, with a tentative D call TRBD1 (5 bases). V shed 5 bases and J shed 0 bases, with 11 bases lying between them. Germline V CDR1 and CDR2: SGHKS, YYEKEE (reference sequence). This CDR3 has 15 residues. The CDR3 reads CASSLGHSNTGELFF. CDR3 DNA: TGTGCCAGCAGTCTTGGACATTCGAACACCGGGGAGCTGTTTTTT.

Many counts were recorded for this clonotype. CDR3 nucleotide sequence: TGTGCCAGCAGCGCTTCCTCTGGGGCCAACGTCCTGACTTTC. This encodes CASSASSGANVLTF. The chain employs TRBV6-4 and TRBJ2-6; D is undetermined. The CDR3 contains 14 residues. Germline V gives CDR1 MRHNA, CDR2 SNTAGT. V lost 6 bases and J lost 0, with 6 bases in between.

The V call is TRBV5-1, the J call TRBJ1-4; no firm D call. The V gene's germline CDR1 is SGHRS and CDR2 YFSETQ. CDR3 length: 11 amino acids. Trimming left V 2 bases short and J 7 bases short, with 3 bases between. CDR3 sequence: CASSFSEKLFF. As DNA, the CDR3 is TGCGCCAGCAGCTTTAGTGAAAAACTGTTTTTT.

V and J are TRBV5-4 and TRBJ2-7; 7 bases map to TRBD2. This CDR3 region has 13 residues. Losses at the gene ends were 5 bases for V and 2 bases for J; bases not matched to a gene: 4. CDR1 is SGHNT and CDR2 is YYREEE in the germline V gene (reference sequence). CDR3 in DNA: TGTGCCAGCAGTAGCGGGCGGACCTACGAGCAGTACTTC. It codes for CASSSGRTYEQYF.

The chain has TRBV21-1 and TRBJ2-7; the table's D gene call, TRBD1, was not cross checked with the DNA. TRBV21-1 is an annotated pseudogene. The length of the CDR3 is 17 residues. In nucleotides, the CDR3 is TGTGCCAGCAGCAAAGAGGGGGGTGGAGAGAGCTCCTACGAGCAGTACTTC. Amino acid sequence: CASSKEGGGESSYEQYF.